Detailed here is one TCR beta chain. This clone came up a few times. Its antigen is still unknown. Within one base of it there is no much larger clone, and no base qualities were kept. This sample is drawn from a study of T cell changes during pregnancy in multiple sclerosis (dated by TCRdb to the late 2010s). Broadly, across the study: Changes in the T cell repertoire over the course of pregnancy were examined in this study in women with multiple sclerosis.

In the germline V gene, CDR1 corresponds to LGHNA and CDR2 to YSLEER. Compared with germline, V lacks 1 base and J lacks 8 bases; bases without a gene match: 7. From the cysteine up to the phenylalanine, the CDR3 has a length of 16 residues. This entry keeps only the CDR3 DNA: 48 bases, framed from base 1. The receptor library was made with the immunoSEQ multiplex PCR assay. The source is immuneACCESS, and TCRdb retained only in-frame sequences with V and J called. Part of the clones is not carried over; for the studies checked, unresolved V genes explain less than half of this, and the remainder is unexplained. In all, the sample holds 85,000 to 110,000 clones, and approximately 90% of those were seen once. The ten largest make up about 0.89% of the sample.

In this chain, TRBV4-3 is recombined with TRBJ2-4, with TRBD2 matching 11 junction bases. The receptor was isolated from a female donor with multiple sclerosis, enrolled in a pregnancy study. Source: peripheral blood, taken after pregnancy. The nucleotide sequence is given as TGCGCCAGCAGCCAAGCGCATAGCGGGGGGGCCGACATTCAGTACTTC. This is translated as CASSQAHSGGADIQYF.